This entry concerns a single T cell receptor (beta chain). Its antigen is as yet unknown. These data belong to a study of cytomegalovirus exposure and HLA in healthy donors. Study-level results: Around 160 TCR beta chains were listed as cytomegalovirus-associated. There were some public TCRs occurring in many donors, but most TCR sequences were rare. The tendency of first-cohort TCR clusters to co-occur in the roughly 130 validation repertoires was the finding of a later analysis.

The protocol was immunoSEQ multiplex PCR, while the TCRdb copy is restricted to in-frame clones and leaves out a portion. This table has 100,000 to 150,000 clones, roughly nine tenths appearing once. The V gene's germline CDR1 is MNHNY and CDR2 SVGAGI (reference sequence). The trim removed 2 bases at V and 11 bases at J, leaving 8 bases unmatched. The CDR3 loop spans 13 amino acids. The chain links TRBV6-6 to TRBJ1-1, with 7 bases that match TRBD1. The sequence came from a woman aged 18-29 years in good health and CMV-seronegative. What was sequenced was PBMCs. The CDR3 protein is CASSYRRQGRAFF. CDR3 in DNA: TGTGCCAGCAGTTACCGCCGACAGGGTCGTGCTTTCTTT.